The sequence of this T cell receptor beta chain was determined in a study of control samples from healthy donors and cancer patients. V was trimmed by 4 bases and J by 7 bases, leaving 9 bases between them. The CDR3 is made up of 11 amino acids. From germline, CDR1 is SGHDT and CDR2 YYEEEE. Clones were read by immunoSEQ multiplex PCR, and TCRdb kept only the in-frame ones, dropping some. The sample shows some 71,000 clones, just over 90% of them seen only once. This sequence originates from a woman aged 50 to 60 with colorectal cancer. Material for sequencing was PBMCs. V is TRBV5-6 and J is TRBJ2-7; no definite D call. CDR3 DNA sequence: TGTGCCAGCAGCCACTCGGATGAGCAGTACTTC. Protein: CASSHSDEQYF.